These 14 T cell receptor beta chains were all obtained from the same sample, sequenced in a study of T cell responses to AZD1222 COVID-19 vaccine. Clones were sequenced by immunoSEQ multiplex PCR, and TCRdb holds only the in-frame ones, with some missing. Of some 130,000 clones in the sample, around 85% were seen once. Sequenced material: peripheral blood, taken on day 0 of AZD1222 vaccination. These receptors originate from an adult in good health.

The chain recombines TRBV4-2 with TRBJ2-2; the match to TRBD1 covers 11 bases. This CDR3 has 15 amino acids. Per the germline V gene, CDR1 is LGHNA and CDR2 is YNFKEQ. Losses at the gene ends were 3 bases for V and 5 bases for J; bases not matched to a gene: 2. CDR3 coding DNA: TGTGCCAGCAGCCAGGACAGGGGGCGAACCGGGGAGCTGTTTTTT. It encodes CASSQDRGRTGELFF.

The CDR3 region has the DNA TGTGCCTGGAGTGGAAGGGTGCATGAGCAGTTCTTC. This sequence encodes CAWSGRVHEQFF. V usage is TRBV30 and J usage is TRBJ2-1; D gene unclear. The length of the CDR3 is 12 residues. V lost 1 base and J 8 bases, leaving 9 bases between the germline ends. Germline CDR1 GTSNPN, CDR2 SVGIG (reference sequence).

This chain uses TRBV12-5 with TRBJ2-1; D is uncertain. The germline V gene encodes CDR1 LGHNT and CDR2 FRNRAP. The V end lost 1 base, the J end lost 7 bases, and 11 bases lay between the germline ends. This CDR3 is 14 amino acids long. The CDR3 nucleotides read TGTGCTAGTGGTTTGGGTTCTAGTCGAAATGAGCAGTTCTTC. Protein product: CASGLGSSRNEQFF.

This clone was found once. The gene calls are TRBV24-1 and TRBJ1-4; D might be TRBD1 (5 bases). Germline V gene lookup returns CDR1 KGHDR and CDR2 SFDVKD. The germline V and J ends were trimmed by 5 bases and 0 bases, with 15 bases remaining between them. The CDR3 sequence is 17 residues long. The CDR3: CATSAGERGPTNEKLFF. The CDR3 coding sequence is TGTGCCACCAGTGCCGGAGAAAGGGGACCAACTAATGAAAAACTGTTTTTT.

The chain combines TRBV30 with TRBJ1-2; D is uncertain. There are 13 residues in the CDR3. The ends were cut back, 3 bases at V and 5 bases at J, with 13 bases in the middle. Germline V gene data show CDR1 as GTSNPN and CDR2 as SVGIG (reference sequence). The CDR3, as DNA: TGTGCCTGGAGCTCCCCAGGTGCATATGGCTACACCTTC. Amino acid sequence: CAWSSPGAYGYTF.

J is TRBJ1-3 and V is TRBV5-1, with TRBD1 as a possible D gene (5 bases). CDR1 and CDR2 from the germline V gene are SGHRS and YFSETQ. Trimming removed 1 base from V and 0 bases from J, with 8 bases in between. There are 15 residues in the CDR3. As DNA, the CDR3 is TGCGCCAGCAGCTTGATCGGGGGCTCTGGAAACACCATATATTTT. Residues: CASSLIGGSGNTIYF. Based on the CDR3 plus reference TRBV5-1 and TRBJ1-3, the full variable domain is KAGVTQTPRYLIKTRGQQVTLSCSPISGHRSVSWYQQTPGQGLQFLFEYFSETQRNKGNFPGRFSGRQFSNSRSEMNVSTLELGDSALYLCASSLIGGSGNTIYFGEGSWLTVV.

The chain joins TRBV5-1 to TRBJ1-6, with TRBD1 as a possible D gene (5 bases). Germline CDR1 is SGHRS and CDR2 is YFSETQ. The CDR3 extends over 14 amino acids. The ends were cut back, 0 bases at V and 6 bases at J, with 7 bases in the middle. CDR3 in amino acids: CASSLGQGNSPLHF. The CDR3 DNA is TGCGCCAGCAGCTTGGGGCAGGGTAATTCACCCCTCCACTTT.

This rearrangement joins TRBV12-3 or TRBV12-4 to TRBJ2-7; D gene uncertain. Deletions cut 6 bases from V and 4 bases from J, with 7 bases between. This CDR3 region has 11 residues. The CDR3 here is CASSFSYEQYF. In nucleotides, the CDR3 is TGTGCCAGCAGCTTTTCATACGAGCAGTACTTC.

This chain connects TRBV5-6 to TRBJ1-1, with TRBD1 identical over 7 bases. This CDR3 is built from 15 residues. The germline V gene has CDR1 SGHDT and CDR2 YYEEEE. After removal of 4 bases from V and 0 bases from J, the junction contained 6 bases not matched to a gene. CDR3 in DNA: TGTGCCAGCAGCCGTCCAGGGGGAATGAACACTGAAGCTTTCTTT. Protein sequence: CASSRPGGMNTEAFF.

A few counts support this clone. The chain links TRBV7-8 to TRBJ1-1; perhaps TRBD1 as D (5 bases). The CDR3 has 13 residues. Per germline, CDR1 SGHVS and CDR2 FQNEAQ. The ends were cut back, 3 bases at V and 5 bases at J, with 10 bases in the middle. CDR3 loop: CASSFQGKTEAFF. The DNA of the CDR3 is TGTGCCAGCAGCTTCCAGGGAAAAACTGAAGCTTTCTTT.

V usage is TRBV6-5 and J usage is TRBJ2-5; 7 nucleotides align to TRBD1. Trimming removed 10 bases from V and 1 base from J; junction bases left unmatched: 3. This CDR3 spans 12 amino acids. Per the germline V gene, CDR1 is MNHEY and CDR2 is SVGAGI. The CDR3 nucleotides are TGTGCCAACCGGGACAGCCAAGAGACCCAGTACTTC. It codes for CANRDSQETQYF.

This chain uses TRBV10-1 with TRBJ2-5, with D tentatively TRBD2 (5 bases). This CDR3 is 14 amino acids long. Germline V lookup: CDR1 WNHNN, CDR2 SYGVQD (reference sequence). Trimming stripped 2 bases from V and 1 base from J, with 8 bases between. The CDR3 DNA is TGCGCCAGCAGTGAGAGCGGCAGCCAAGAGACCCAGTACTTC. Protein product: CASSESGSQETQYF.

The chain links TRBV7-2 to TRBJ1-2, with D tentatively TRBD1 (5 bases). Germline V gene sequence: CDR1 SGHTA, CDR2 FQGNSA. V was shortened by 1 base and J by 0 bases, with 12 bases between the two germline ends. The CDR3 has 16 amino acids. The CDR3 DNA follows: TGTGCCAGCAGCTTAGATACAGGAGGAACTAACTATGGCTACACCTTC. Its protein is CASSLDTGGTNYGYTF.

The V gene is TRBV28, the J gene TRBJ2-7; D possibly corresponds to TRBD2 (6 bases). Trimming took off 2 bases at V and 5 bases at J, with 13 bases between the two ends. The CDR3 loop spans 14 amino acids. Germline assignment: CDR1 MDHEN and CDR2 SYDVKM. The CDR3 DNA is TGTGCCAGCAGTTTACCTGGGGGGAACGACGAGCAGTACTTC. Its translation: CASSLPGGNDEQYF.